This T cell receptor (beta chain) was sequenced for a study of cytomegalovirus exposure and HLA in healthy donors. Study summary: Early released data comprised about 85 million unique TCRs from HLA-typed donors. Study-wide results and caveats: Rarity held for most TCR sequences, but there were some public TCRs that occurred in many donors. Later work found that TCR association rates differed between HLA loci; DRB1 had the most and HLA-C the fewest.

Remarks on this clone: Its antigen is unknown.

V lost 1 base and J lost 8, with 5 bases in between. Germline V gene lookup returns CDR1 SGHTA and CDR2 FQGNSA. The CDR3 runs to 12 residues. Vbeta (60) and Jbeta (13) primers were used in the PCR. The assay was immunoSEQ multiplex PCR, and TCRdb's table has in-frame clones only and misses some. The sample lists under 200,000 clones, 60% to 80% occurring once. This TCR derives from a woman aged 40-49 years in good health and CMV-seropositive. V gene TRBV7-2 combines with J gene TRBJ2-2; D unclear. Sequencing was carried out using PBMCs. The CDR3 DNA reads TGTGCCAGCAGCTTAGGCGCGGGGGAGCTGTTTTTT. This codes for CASSLGAGELFF.